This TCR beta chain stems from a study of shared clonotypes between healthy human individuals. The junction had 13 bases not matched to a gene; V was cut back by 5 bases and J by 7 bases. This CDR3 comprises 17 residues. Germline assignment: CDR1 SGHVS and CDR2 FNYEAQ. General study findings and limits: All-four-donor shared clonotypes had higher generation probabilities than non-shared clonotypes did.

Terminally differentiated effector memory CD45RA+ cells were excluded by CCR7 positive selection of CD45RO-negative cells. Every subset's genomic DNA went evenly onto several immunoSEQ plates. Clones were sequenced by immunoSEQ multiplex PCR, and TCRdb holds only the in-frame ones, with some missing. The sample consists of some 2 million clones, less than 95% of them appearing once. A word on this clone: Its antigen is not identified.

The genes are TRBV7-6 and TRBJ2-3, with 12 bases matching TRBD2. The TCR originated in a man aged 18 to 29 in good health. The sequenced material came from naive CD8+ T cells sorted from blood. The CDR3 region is CASSVVSWLAGGYTQYF. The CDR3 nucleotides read TGTGCCAGCAGCGTTGTTAGCTGGCTAGCGGGGGGGTATACGCAGTATTTT.